This T cell receptor beta chain comes out of a study of Ad26.COV2.S vaccination and SARS-CoV-2 variants. Whole-study context: Of the COV1001 trial arms, the Ad26.COV2.S arm included the donor.

Assay used: immunoSEQ multiplex PCR; TCRdb lists only in-frame clones, some missing. Here the sample spans about 350,000 clones, 80% to 90% being singletons. Treatment in this sample: about 20 received Ad26.COV2.S at low or high dose, single or two shots; 5 received placebo; per-sample allocation not given. The investigators took samples on day 63 after the first vaccine or placebo injection. Immunization relied on an Ad26 vector, which expressed Wuhan-strain SARS-CoV-2 spike. CDR1 is MNHEY and CDR2 is SMNVEV in the germline V gene (reference sequence). There are 15 residues in the CDR3. V gave up 2 bases and J gave up 2 bases, with 13 bases separating them.

The rearrangement uses TRBV27 and TRBJ2-7, with D perhaps matching TRBD2 (7 bases). Sequences were derived from peripheral blood, sampled in a trial of Ad26.COV2.S vaccine versus placebo. This sequence originates from a person between 18 and 59 years old who received the Ad26.COV2.S COVID-19 vaccine or a placebo. The CDR3 is CASSLGGGVTYEQYF. As DNA, the CDR3 is TGTGCCAGCAGTTTAGGCGGGGGCGTTACCTACGAGCAGTACTTC.